The 11 T cell receptor beta chains below come from one sample, sequenced in a study of beta chain features in type 1 diabetes. The study's findings and limits: Among patients with Type 1 diabetes, TCRB CDR3s were moderately but significantly shorter in every one of the four CD4+ subsets.

Antigen specificity for these receptors is unknown. TCRB transcripts that were expressed got sequenced, as all of the isolated RNA had been reverse transcribed. The assay was immunoSEQ multiplex PCR, and TCRdb's table has in-frame clones only and misses some. The sample has 160,000 or so clones, about 63% seen once. The specimen sequenced was naive CD4+ T cells from blood. These receptors were collected from a man aged 30 to 39 with type 1 diabetes.

The rearrangement links TRBV7-9 to TRBJ2-5; D unclear. The CDR3 runs 13 residues. V was cut by 1 base and J by 1 base, with 4 bases left in between. Germline assignment: CDR1 SEHNR and CDR2 FQNEAQ (reference sequence). This CDR3 reads CASSLGAQETQYF. The CDR3 region has the DNA TGTGCCAGCAGCTTAGGGGCCCAAGAGACCCAGTACTTC.

This clone appeared a few times. The chain couples TRBV29-1 to TRBJ2-1; 9 bases agree with TRBD1. V dropped 4 bases and J dropped 9; count of bases not matched to a gene: 10. The CDR3 extends over 14 amino acids. Germline-derived CDR1 and CDR2 are SQVTM and ANQGSEA. The CDR3 nucleotides are TGCAGCGTTGCGGCCGGGACAGGGTCAGGTGAGCAGTTCTTC. Amino acids: CSVAAGTGSGEQFF.

V gene TRBV6-5 combines with J gene TRBJ2-5; 7 bases fit TRBD1. CDR1 MNHEY and CDR2 SVGAGI come from the germline V gene. Trimming took 4 bases from V and 4 from J; bases not matched to a gene: 6. The CDR3 loop spans 14 amino acids. The chain's CDR3 is CASSFPGGSETQYF. The CDR3, as DNA: TGTGCCAGCAGTTTCCCAGGGGGATCAGAGACCCAGTACTTC.

The chain has TRBV30 and TRBJ1-6, with a possible D match to TRBD1 (5 bases). Germline CDR1 is GTSNPN and CDR2 is SVGIG (reference sequence). V shed 4 bases and J shed 8 bases, with 9 bases lying between them. CDR3 length: 12 amino acids. In DNA form, the CDR3 reads TGTGCCTGGACAGGGCGGGATTCACCCCTCCACTTT. Translating gives CAWTGRDSPLHF.

The chain recombines TRBV27 with TRBJ2-5; D is perhaps TRBD2 (5 bases). CDR1 is MNHEY, CDR2 SMNVEV, per germline (reference sequence). Deletions cut 0 bases from V and 6 bases from J, with 11 bases between. The CDR3 extends over 14 amino acids. The CDR3 here is CASSLSGGTQTQYF. In nucleotides, the CDR3 is TGTGCCAGCAGTTTATCCGGAGGTACTCAGACCCAGTACTTC.

The chain is built from TRBV20-1 and TRBJ1-1; TRBD1 is a possible D gene (6 bases). The CDR3 consists of 11 residues. Germline CDR1 and CDR2: DFQATT and SNEGSKA (reference sequence). Between the trimmed V and J ends, which lost 6 bases and 7 bases, there was a span of 12 bases. The CDR3 nucleotides are TGCAGTGCCCCCGAGGGGGATGAAGCTTTCTTT. It is translated as CSAPEGDEAFF.

This clone was seen only a few times. V and J are TRBV7-2 and TRBJ1-2, with 7 bases aligning to TRBD1. The CDR3 sequence is 15 residues long. Losses at the gene ends were 0 bases for V and 6 bases for J; bases not matched to a gene: 7. The germline gives CDR1 SGHTA, CDR2 FQGNSA. The CDR3 spells CASSLASTGSHGYTF. Written as DNA, the CDR3 is TGTGCCAGCAGCTTAGCCTCGACAGGGAGCCATGGCTACACCTTC. The full variable domain, in which reference TRBV7-2 and TRBJ1-2 provide the parts outside the CDR3, is GAGVSQSPSNKVTEKGKDVELRCDPISGHTALYWYRQSLGQGLEFLIYFQGNSAPDKSGLPSDRFSAERTGGSVSTLTIQRTQQEDSAVYLCASSLASTGSHGYTFGSGTRLTVV.

The chain links TRBV10-3 to TRBJ1-2; D unresolved. The CDR3 loop spans 15 amino acids. The V and J ends lost 2 bases and 0 bases respectively, with 10 bases between them. CDR1 and CDR2 from the germline V gene are ENHRY and SYGVKD. The CDR3: CAISESNSPNYGYTF. The CDR3 DNA is TGTGCCATCAGTGAGAGTAACAGCCCTAACTATGGCTACACCTTC.

In this sample, this clone turned up a few times. The chain uses TRBV29-1 and TRBJ2-7, with TRBD1 identical over 8 bases. Trimming at V came to 7 bases and at J to 4 bases, leaving 3 bases not matched to a gene. The CDR3 is 11 residues long. Germline CDR1 is SQVTM and CDR2 is ANQGSEA. The CDR3 DNA reads TGCAGCGGTACAGGGGGGTACGAGCAGTACTTC. This sequence encodes CSGTGGYEQYF.

The chain combines TRBV7-6 with TRBJ1-5, with 7 bases matching TRBD1. Germline assignment: CDR1 SGHVS and CDR2 FNYEAQ. This CDR3 comprises 14 residues. J lost 4 bases, V lost 4 bases, and 4 bases had no gene match. Here the CDR3 reads CASSSGTANQPQHF. CDR3 bases: TGTGCCAGCAGCTCAGGGACAGCTAATCAGCCCCAGCATTTT.

The V gene is TRBV7-9, the J gene TRBJ2-3; no clear D. Per germline, CDR1 SEHNR and CDR2 FQNEAQ (reference sequence). V lost 4 bases and J 3 bases, leaving 5 bases between the germline ends. CDR3 length: 12 residues. CDR3 coding DNA: TGTGCCAGCAGCTGGGGAACAGATACGCAGTATTTT. Translating gives CASSWGTDTQYF.